The 12 T cell receptor beta chains in this list originate from one sample, sequenced in a study of T cells in Graves' hyperthyroidism and ophthalmopathy. Regions amplified from RNA transcripts were the TCR beta CDR3 regions. HTBI primers were employed in a first-round RT-PCR of the TCR CDR3. TCRdb redid the calling of the multiplex PCR reads with MiXCR, one entry per CDR3 protein. In the table there are about 320,000 distinct CDR3 sequences, around a sixth of which are singletons. Sequenced sample: blood. The receptor source for this set is a man aged 25 to 40 with Graves' hyperthyroidism.

This clonotype was recorded a few times. The chain has TRBV10-2 and TRBJ1-1; 10 bases are a match to TRBD1. V dropped 1 base and J dropped 1; count of bases not matched to a gene: 0. This CDR3 spans 15 amino acids. Looked up from germline, CDR1 is WSHSY and CDR2 is SAAADI. The CDR3 reads CASSEWDRGNTEAFF. The CDR3 nucleotides read TGCGCCAGCAGTGAGTGGGACAGGGGGAACACTGAAGCTTTCTTT.

Points on this clonotype: A clone one base away is much larger, so this may be a read error. The V gene is TRBV29-1, the J gene TRBJ2-7, with D unclear. The CDR3 sequence is 13 residues long. V was pared by 6 bases and J by 1 base, with 13 bases between. Germline assignment: CDR1 SQVTM and CDR2 ANQGSEA. The CDR3 loop is CSVQDPFSYEQYF. The CDR3 DNA sequence: TGCAGCGTCCAAGACCCTTTTTCCTACGAGCAGTACTTC.

This chain connects TRBV11-1 to TRBJ2-1, with 15 bases identical to TRBD2. With V trimmed by 5 bases and J by 10 bases, 6 bases remained unmatched. The length of the CDR3 is 15 residues. Germline V gives CDR1 SGHAT, CDR2 FQDESV (reference sequence). CDR3: CASSRTSGRAAEQFF. The CDR3, as DNA: TGTGCCAGCAGCCGGACTAGCGGGAGGGCCGCGGAGCAGTTCTTC. Filled out from reference TRBV11-1 and TRBJ2-1, the complete variable domain reads EAEVAQSPRYKITEKSQAVAFWCDPISGHATLYWYRQILGQGPELLVQFQDESVVDDSQLPKDRFSAERLKGVDSTLKIQPAELGDSAMYLCASSRTSGRAAEQFFGPGTRLTVL.

The V and J genes are TRBV24-1 and TRBJ2-1, with D possibly TRBD2 on 6 matching bases. Germline loops: CDR1 KGHDR, CDR2 SFDVKD. The ends were cut back, 0 bases at V and 3 bases at J, with 8 bases in the middle. The CDR3 loop spans 15 amino acids. CDR3 nucleotide sequence: TGTGCCACCAGTGATTTGTTTAGCGGCTACAATGAGCAGTTCTTC. Translating gives CATSDLFSGYNEQFF.

V usage is TRBV5-4 and J usage is TRBJ1-2; 9 nucleotides match TRBD1. Germline V gene sequence: CDR1 SGHNT, CDR2 YYREEE (reference sequence). With V trimmed by 6 bases and J by 0 bases, 6 bases remained unmatched. The CDR3 consists of 15 residues. CDR3 protein: CASTIGTGTNYGYTF. DNA for the CDR3: TGTGCCAGCACCATAGGGACAGGGACTAACTATGGCTACACCTTC.

The V gene is TRBV20-1, the J gene TRBJ2-7; no reliable D call. The V end lost 5 bases, the J end lost 0 bases, and 14 bases lay between the germline ends. CDR3 length: 14 residues. Per the germline V gene, CDR1 is DFQATT and CDR2 is SNEGSKA (reference sequence). CDR3 in amino acids: CSAFDGKISYEQYF. The CDR3 DNA is TGCAGTGCTTTTGACGGAAAGATCTCCTACGAGCAGTACTTC.

V and J are TRBV29-1 and TRBJ2-5, with D maybe TRBD1 (5 bases). The length of the CDR3 is 13 residues. V was pared by 4 bases and J by 3 bases, with 12 bases between. Germline CDR1 SQVTM, CDR2 ANQGSEA. The CDR3 DNA reads as TGCAGCGTTGGGTTGACAGATAAAGAGACCCAGTACTTC. This translates into CSVGLTDKETQYF.

The V gene is TRBV20-1, the J gene TRBJ1-4; no clear D. V shed 1 base and J shed 3 bases, with 12 bases lying between them. The CDR3 loop spans 15 amino acids. Germline CDR1 DFQATT, CDR2 SNEGSKA (reference sequence). The CDR3 sequence: CSARGTADPNEKLFF. CDR3 bases: TGCAGTGCTAGAGGGACGGCAGACCCTAATGAAAAACTGTTTTTT.

This clonotype was counted between two and nine times. The V and J genes are TRBV18 and TRBJ2-7, with 9 bases fitting TRBD1. The CDR3 covers 15 residues. Germline values: CDR1 KGHSH, CDR2 LQKENI. The junction had 6 bases not matched to a gene; V was cut back by 2 bases and J by 4 bases. DNA for the CDR3: TGTGCCAGCTCACCAAAATACAGGGGGCGTTACGAGCAGTACTTC. It translates to CASSPKYRGRYEQYF.

This clonotype was observed a few times. V is TRBV19 and J is TRBJ2-7, with 9 bases aligning to TRBD2. Trimming at V came to 5 bases and at J to 4 bases, leaving 12 bases not matched to a gene. Germline CDR1 LNHDA, CDR2 SQIVND (reference sequence). The CDR3 covers 16 residues. The CDR3 region has the DNA TGTGCCAGTAGTCCTCCTAGCGGGAACGGGGGTTACGAGCAGTACTTC. Translating gives CASSPPSGNGGYEQYF.

This clonotype has a count of ten or more. The rearrangement joins TRBV11-2 to TRBJ2-7; D may be TRBD2 (5 bases). This CDR3 has 15 residues. The ends were cut back, 5 bases at V and 2 bases at J, with 16 bases in the middle. Per the germline V gene, CDR1 is SGHAT and CDR2 is FQNNGV. CDR3 amino acids: CASSPTGTSTYEQYF. CDR3 in DNA: TGTGCCAGCAGCCCTACGGGAACCTCGACCTACGAGCAGTACTTC.

Note on this clonotype: This may come from a read error, since a much larger clone is one base off. The rearrangement uses TRBV5-1 and TRBJ2-7; D not resolved. Germline lookup yields CDR1 SGHRS and CDR2 YFSETQ. The CDR3 is 13 amino acids. This CDR3 reads CASSSGLSYERYF. CDR3 DNA: TGCGCCAGCAGCTCGGGTTTGTCCTACGAGCGGTACTTC.